This TCR beta chain stems from a study of shared clonotypes between healthy human individuals. Overall study: With ages of 18 to 49, the donors were two women and three men. Broader study findings: Clonotype sharing among donors likely depends on sequencing depth. Large depth notwithstanding, sorted-subset sequencing proved incomplete by rarefaction.

CD45RO negativity and positive selection for CCR7 defined naive CD8 cells, a population that excluded terminally differentiated effector memory CD45RA+ cells. Sequenced by immunoSEQ multiplex PCR; TCRdb stores in-frame clones only, minus some. This sample has 760,000 or so clones, with 90% to 98% found just once. The germline V and J ends were trimmed by 4 bases and 0 bases, with 11 bases remaining between them. The CDR3 has 15 residues. Germline lookup yields CDR1 MDHEN and CDR2 SYDVKM. About this clone: Its antigen remains unknown.

The chain has TRBV28 and TRBJ2-3; D not certain. This TCR was sampled from a man aged 30-40 years in good health. Sequences were obtained from naive CD8+ T cells sorted from blood. In DNA form, the CDR3 reads TGTGCCAGCAGTTCCTACATTGCTAGCACAGATACGCAGTATTTT. This translates into CASSSYIASTDTQYF.